What follows are 9 T cell receptor beta chains derived from one specimen sequenced in a study of cytomegalovirus exposure and HLA in healthy donors. Clones were read by immunoSEQ multiplex PCR, and TCRdb kept only the in-frame ones, dropping some. The table shows 55,000 to 65,000 clones, with around 90% occurring only once. Sequenced input: PBMCs. The receptors originated from a man younger than 35 in good health and CMV-seronegative.

The chain combines TRBV5-1 with TRBJ2-7, with a weak D call TRBD2 (6 bases). Germline CDR1 reads SGHRS; CDR2 reads YFSETQ. The CDR3 covers 12 residues. Trimming removed 4 bases from V and 5 bases from J, with 10 bases in between. The CDR3 DNA reads as TGCGCCAGCAGCCAGGGACTGCACGAGCAGTACTTC. Its translation is CASSQGLHEQYF.

This chain joins TRBV11-2 and TRBJ2-7; D possibly corresponds to TRBD2 (6 bases). Germline V gene sequence: CDR1 SGHAT, CDR2 FQNNGV. The CDR3 spans 15 residues. V was clipped by 1 base and J by 0 bases, with 10 bases between them. The CDR3 reads CASSLGAGYSYEQYF. CDR3 in DNA: TGTGCCAGCAGCTTAGGTGCGGGATACTCCTACGAGCAGTACTTC.

This clone was observed a single time. The chain couples TRBV10-2 to TRBJ1-1; weak D call: TRBD1 (5 bases). Germline CDR1 WSHSY, CDR2 SAAADI. The V gene lost 8 bases and the J gene lost 0 bases, with 10 bases spanning the gap. The CDR3 covers 13 residues. The CDR3 DNA follows: TGCGCCAGCGGACACCTGGTGAACACTGAAGCTTTCTTT. As protein: CASGHLVNTEAFF.

The genes are TRBV7-9 and TRBJ1-1; D is uncertain. Per the germline V gene, CDR1 is SEHNR and CDR2 is FQNEAQ (reference sequence). Trimming took 1 base from V and 5 from J, leaving 14 bases between them. CDR3 length: 15 amino acids. DNA of the CDR3: TGTGCCAGCAGCTTAGTTGTAGGCGGTCGTACTGAAGCTTTCTTT. Its protein product is CASSLVVGGRTEAFF.

The V and J genes are TRBV5-5 and TRBJ2-7; D not certain. Trimming pared 0 bases from V and 3 bases from J, leaving 10 bases between. This CDR3 contains 14 residues. Germline lookup yields CDR1 SGHKS and CDR2 YYEKEE (reference sequence). This CDR3 is CASSLGAELYEQYF. The CDR3 DNA sequence: TGTGCCAGCAGCTTGGGGGCAGAGCTCTACGAGCAGTACTTC. Full variable domain (outside the CDR3, taken from reference TRBV5-5 and TRBJ2-7): DAGVTQSPTHLIKTRGQQVTLRCSPISGHKSVSWYQQVLGQGPQFIFQYYEKEERGRGNFPDRFSARQFPNYSSELNVNALLLGDSALYLCASSLGAELYEQYFGPGTRLTVT.

V usage is TRBV6-1 and J usage is TRBJ2-1; 7 bases fit TRBD2. Germline trimming cut 4 bases from V and 2 bases from J; bases unmatched to any gene: 8. Germline CDR1 reads MNHNS; CDR2 reads SASEGT. This CDR3 is built from 16 residues. The CDR3 DNA reads as TGTGCCAGCAGTGGCCCCACGAGCGGGACCTACAATGAGCAGTTCTTC. This translates into CASSGPTSGTYNEQFF.

DNA of the CDR3: TGTGCCAGCAGACGGGGAGGGGGGACTAGCAGTTACGAGCAGTACTTC. Protein: CASRRGGGTSSYEQYF. This rearrangement joins TRBV28 to TRBJ2-7; 9 nucleotides agree with TRBD2. Germline lookup yields CDR1 MDHEN and CDR2 SYDVKM. The CDR3 contains 16 residues. J was trimmed by 4 bases and V by 6 bases; bases with no gene match: 13.

The V and J genes are TRBV4-1 and TRBJ2-2; TRBD1 matches 7 bases. J gave up 8 bases and V 0 bases, and 6 bases lay outside the gene matches. The CDR3 spans 15 residues. Germline V gives CDR1 MGHRA, CDR2 YSYEKL. The CDR3 region has the DNA TGCGCCAGCAGCCAAGATGGGACAGCCATGGGGGAGCTGTTTTTT. It encodes CASSQDGTAMGELFF.

The chain combines TRBV11-2 with TRBJ1-2, with 11 nucleotides matching TRBD1. Germline V CDR1 and CDR2: SGHAT, FQNNGV. Germline trimming cut 1 base from V and 10 bases from J; bases unmatched to any gene: 8. The CDR3 is 15 amino acids. CDR3 in amino acids: CASSLVGGQGGNYTF. DNA of the CDR3: TGTGCCAGCAGCTTAGTAGGGGGACAGGGGGGAAACTACACCTTC.